This record covers a single T cell receptor (beta chain). The antigen remains undetermined. This entry is derived from a study of PD-1 blockade in classical Hodgkin lymphoma. Study information: Patients were administered nivolumab (3 mg/kg intravenously) every 2 weeks.

TCRdb's table, derived via immunoSEQ multiplex PCR, lists solely in-frame clones and lacks some. The repertoire holds about 85,000 clones, roughly nine tenths seen once, with under 3.5% in the top ten. The J segment lost 2 bases and the V segment lost 0 bases, leaving 10 bases of the junction unmatched. The CDR3 spans 18 residues. Germline V gene data show CDR1 as SGHDN and CDR2 as FVKESK. The sample's time point: cycle 4 day 1 (C4D1), after five to seven weeks of nivolumab. Every single patient, without exception, relapsed after autologous stem cell transplantation, and brentuximab vedotin exposure varied. Broader study findings: Exclusion applied to patients who initiated nivolumab less than 1 year following ASCT.

The TCR comes from a human donor with classical Hodgkin lymphoma. The sample was peripheral blood mononuclear cells (PBMCs), taken before the fourth cycle of nivolumab. The V call is TRBV14, the J call TRBJ2-5; 9 bases fit TRBD2. The CDR3 DNA follows: TGTGCCAGCAGCCAAGATATTCGAGCGGGGGGTACGCAAGAGACCCAGTACTTC. This gives the protein CASSQDIRAGGTQETQYF.